This entry lists 4 T cell receptor beta chains sequenced from one sample in a study of cytomegalovirus exposure and HLA in healthy donors. Data came from immunoSEQ multiplex PCR; TCRdb stores just in-frame clones and leaves some out. The sample shows approximately 80,000 clones, approximately 94% of them seen only once. The specimen was PBMCs. These receptors were taken from a woman in her 30s in good health and CMV-seronegative.

The J gene is TRBJ1-1, the V gene TRBV18; 7 bases match TRBD1. This CDR3 region has 12 residues. Germline V gene lookup returns CDR1 KGHSH and CDR2 LQKENI. Trimming removed 3 bases from V and 8 bases from J; junction bases left unmatched: 3. In nucleotides, the CDR3 is TGTGCCAGCTCACCCGACAGGGCCGAAGCTTTCTTT. It encodes CASSPDRAEAFF.

This rearrangement joins TRBV6-6 to TRBJ1-2, with D possibly TRBD1 on 5 matching bases. Per germline, CDR1 MNHNY and CDR2 SVGAGI (reference sequence). Between the trimmed V and J ends, which lost 6 bases and 2 bases, there was a span of 10 bases. The CDR3 is made up of 13 amino acids. The CDR3 sequence: CASSRGGNYGYTF. The CDR3 DNA sequence: TGTGCCAGCAGCCGCGGGGGGAACTATGGCTACACCTTC.

The chain employs TRBV7-2 and TRBJ2-1, with TRBD2 identical over 9 bases. Germline lookup yields CDR1 SGHTA and CDR2 FQGNSA. The CDR3 totals 14 residues. The J segment lost 4 bases and the V segment lost 8 bases, leaving 6 bases of the junction unmatched. CDR3 DNA: TGTGCCAGCGTCCCTAGCGGGGTTTACAATGAGCAGTTCTTC. As protein: CASVPSGVYNEQFF.

The chain employs TRBV19 and TRBJ1-2; 7 bases align to TRBD1. This CDR3 region has 16 residues. Germline CDR1 reads LNHDA; CDR2 reads SQIVND (reference sequence). Germline trimming cut 1 base from V and 1 base from J; bases unmatched to any gene: 6. Here the CDR3 DNA reads TGTGCCAGTAGTATAGTAGGCGGGACAGTTAACTATGGCTACACCTTC. The encoded protein is CASSIVGGTVNYGYTF. Full variable domain (remainder filled in from reference TRBV19 and TRBJ1-2): DGGITQSPKYLFRKEGQNVTLSCEQNLNHDAMYWYRQDPGQGLRLIYYSQIVNDFQKGDIAEGYSVSREKKESFPLTVTSAQKNPTAFYLCASSIVGGTVNYGYTFGSGTRLTVV.